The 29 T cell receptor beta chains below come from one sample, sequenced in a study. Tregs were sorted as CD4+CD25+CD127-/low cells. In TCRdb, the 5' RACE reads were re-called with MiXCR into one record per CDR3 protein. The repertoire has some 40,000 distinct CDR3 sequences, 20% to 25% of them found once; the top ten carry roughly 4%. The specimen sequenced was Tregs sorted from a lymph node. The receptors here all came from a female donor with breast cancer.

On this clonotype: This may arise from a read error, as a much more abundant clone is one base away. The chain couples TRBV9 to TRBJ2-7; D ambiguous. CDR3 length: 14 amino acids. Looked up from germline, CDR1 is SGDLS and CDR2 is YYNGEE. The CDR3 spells CTSSVGGLLNEQYF. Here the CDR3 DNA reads TGTACCAGCAGCGTAGGTGGCCTTCTAAACGAGCAGTACTTC.

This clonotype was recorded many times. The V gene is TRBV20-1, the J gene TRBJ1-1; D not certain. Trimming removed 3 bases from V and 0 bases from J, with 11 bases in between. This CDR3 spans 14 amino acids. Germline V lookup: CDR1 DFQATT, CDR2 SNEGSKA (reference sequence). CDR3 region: CSARVGRLNTEAFF. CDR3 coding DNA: TGCAGTGCTAGGGTCGGTAGGCTGAACACTGAAGCTTTCTTT.

The CDR3 here is CASRNRGDPDTQYF. DNA for the CDR3: TGTGCCAGCAGGAACCGGGGAGACCCGGATACGCAGTATTTT. The chain links TRBV2 to TRBJ2-3; D possibly corresponds to TRBD2 (5 bases). Germline V gene sequence: CDR1 SNHLY, CDR2 FYNNEI. Trimming shortened V by 6 bases and J by 6 bases, and 16 bases separated the two germline ends. The length of the CDR3 is 14 residues.

The CDR3 region has the DNA TGCAGCGTTACAAAGGGAACCTACGAGCAGTACTTC. It encodes CSVTKGTYEQYF. The rearrangement uses TRBV29-1 and TRBJ2-7, with D uncertain. The CDR3 totals 12 residues. V lost 5 bases, J lost 2 bases, and 10 bases lay in between. The V gene's germline CDR1 is SQVTM and CDR2 ANQGSEA.

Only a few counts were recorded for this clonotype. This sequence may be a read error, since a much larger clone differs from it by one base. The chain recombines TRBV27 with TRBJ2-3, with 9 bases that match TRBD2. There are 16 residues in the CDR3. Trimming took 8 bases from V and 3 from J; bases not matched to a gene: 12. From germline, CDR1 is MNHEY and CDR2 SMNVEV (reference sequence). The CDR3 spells CASGSRRAGGTDTQYF. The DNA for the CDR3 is TGTGCCAGCGGTTCCCGAAGGGCGGGAGGGACAGATACGCAGTATTTT.

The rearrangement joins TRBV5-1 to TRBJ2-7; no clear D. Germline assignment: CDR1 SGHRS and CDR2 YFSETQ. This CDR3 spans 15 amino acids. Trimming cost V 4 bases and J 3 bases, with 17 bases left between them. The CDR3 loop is CASSRFVGDRYEQYF. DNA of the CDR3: TGCGCCAGCAGCCGTTTCGTGGGTGACCGCTACGAGCAGTACTTC.

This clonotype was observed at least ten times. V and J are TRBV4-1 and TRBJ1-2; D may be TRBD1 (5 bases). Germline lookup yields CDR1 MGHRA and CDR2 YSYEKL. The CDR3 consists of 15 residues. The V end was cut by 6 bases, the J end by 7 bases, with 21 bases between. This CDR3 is CASRAPGGRLGGYTF. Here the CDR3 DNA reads TGCGCCAGCAGGGCCCCGGGGGGACGACTGGGTGGCTACACCTTC.

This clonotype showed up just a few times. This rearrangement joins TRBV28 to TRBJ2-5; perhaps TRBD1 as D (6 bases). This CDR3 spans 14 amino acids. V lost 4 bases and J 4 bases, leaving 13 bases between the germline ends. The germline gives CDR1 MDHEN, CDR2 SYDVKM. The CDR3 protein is CASSSRGRGETQYF. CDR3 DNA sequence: TGTGCCAGCAGTTCTCGGGGCAGGGGAGAGACCCAGTACTTC.

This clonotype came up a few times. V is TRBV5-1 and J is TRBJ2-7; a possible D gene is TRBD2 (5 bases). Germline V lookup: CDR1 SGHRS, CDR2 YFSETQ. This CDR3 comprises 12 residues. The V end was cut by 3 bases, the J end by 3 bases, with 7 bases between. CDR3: CASSSGNYEQYF. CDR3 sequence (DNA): TGCGCCAGCAGCTCCGGGAACTACGAGCAGTACTTC.

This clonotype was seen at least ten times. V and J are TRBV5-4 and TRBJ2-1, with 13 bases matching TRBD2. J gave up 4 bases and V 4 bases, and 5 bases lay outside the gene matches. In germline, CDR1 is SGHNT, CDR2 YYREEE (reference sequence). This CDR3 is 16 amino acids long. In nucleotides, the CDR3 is TGTGCCAGCAGCGCGGGACTAGCGGGATTATACAATGAGCAGTTCTTC. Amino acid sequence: CASSAGLAGLYNEQFF.

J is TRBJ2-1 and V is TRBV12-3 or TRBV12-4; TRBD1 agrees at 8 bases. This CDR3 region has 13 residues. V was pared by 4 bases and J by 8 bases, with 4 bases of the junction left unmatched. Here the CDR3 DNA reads TGTGCCAGCAGTTATTCAGGGGGCGATGAGCAGTTCTTC. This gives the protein CASSYSGGDEQFF.

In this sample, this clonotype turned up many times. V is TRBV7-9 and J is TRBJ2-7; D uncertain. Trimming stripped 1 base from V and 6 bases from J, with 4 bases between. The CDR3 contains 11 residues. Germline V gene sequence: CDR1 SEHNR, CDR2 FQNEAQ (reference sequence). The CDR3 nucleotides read TGTGCCAGCAGCTTAGTAGGCGAGCAGTACTTC. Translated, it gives CASSLVGEQYF. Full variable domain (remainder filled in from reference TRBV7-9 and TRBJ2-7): DTGVSQNPRHKITKRGQNVTFRCDPISEHNRLYWYRQTLGQGPEFLTYFQNEAQLEKSRLLSDRFSAERPKGSFSTLEIQRTEQGDSAMYLCASSLVGEQYFGPGTRLTVT.

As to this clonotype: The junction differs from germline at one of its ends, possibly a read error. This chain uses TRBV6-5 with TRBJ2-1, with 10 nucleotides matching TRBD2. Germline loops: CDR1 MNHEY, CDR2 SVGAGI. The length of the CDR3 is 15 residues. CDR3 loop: CSSSPRPGTSDEQFF. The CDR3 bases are TGTTCCAGCAGCCCTCGTCCCGGGACTAGCGATGAGCAGTTCTTC.

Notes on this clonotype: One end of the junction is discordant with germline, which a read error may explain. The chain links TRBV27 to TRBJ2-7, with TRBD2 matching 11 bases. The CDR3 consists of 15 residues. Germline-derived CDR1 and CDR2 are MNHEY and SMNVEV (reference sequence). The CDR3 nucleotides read TGTGCCAGCAGCCCGGGGTCTAGCGGGAGGAACGAGCAGTGCTTC. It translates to CASSPGSSGRNEQCF.

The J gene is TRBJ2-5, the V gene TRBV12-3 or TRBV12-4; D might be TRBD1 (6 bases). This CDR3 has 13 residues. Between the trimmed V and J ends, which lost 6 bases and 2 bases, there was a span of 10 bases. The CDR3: CASRLTGQETQYF. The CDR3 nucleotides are TGTGCCAGCAGACTAACAGGGCAAGAGACCCAGTACTTC.

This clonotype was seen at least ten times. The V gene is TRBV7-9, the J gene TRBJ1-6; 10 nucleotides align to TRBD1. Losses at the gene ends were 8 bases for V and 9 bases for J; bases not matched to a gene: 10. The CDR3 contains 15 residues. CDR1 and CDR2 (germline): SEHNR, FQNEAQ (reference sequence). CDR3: CASGPTGTGVSPLHF. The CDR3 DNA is TGTGCCAGCGGACCTACCGGGACAGGGGTTTCACCCCTCCACTTT.

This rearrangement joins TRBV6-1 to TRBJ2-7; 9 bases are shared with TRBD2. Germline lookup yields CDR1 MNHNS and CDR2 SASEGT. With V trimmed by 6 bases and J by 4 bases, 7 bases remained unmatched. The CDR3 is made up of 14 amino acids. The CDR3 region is CASRIAGAAYEQYF. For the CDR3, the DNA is TGTGCCAGCAGGATAGCGGGAGCGGCATACGAGCAGTACTTC.

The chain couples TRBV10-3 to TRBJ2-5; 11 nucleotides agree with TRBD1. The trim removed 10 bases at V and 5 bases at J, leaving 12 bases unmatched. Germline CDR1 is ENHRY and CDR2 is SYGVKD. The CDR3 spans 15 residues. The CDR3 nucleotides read TGTGCCACCACGGACAGGGGGCTAATTGAGGAGACCCAGTACTTC. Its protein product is CATTDRGLIEETQYF.

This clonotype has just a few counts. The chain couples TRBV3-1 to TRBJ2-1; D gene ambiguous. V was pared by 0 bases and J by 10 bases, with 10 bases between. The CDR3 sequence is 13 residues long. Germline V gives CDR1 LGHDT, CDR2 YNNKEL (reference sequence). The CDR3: CASSQEGHREQFF. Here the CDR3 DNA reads TGTGCCAGCAGCCAAGAAGGGCACCGGGAGCAGTTCTTC.

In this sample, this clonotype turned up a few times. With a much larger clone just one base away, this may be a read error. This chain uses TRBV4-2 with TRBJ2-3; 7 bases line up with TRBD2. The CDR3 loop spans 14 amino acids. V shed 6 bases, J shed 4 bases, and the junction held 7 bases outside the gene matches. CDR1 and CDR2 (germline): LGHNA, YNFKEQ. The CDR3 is CASRVPGGPDTQYF. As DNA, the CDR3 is TGTGCCAGCAGGGTTCCGGGAGGCCCAGATACGCAGTATTTT.

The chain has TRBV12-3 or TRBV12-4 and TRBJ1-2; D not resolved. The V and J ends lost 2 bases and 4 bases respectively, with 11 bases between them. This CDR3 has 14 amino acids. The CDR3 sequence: CASSLNMAGYGYTF. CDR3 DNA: TGTGCCAGCAGTTTAAACATGGCGGGCTATGGCTACACCTTC.

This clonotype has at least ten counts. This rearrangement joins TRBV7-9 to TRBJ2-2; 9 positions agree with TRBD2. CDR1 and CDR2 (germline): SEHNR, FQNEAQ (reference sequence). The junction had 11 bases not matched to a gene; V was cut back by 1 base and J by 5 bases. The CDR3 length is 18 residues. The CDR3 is CASSLGRGRGRGTGELFF. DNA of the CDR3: TGTGCCAGCAGCTTAGGACGAGGACGCGGGAGGGGAACCGGGGAGCTGTTTTTT.

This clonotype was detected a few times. The DNA of the CDR3 is TGTGCCAGCAGCGCAGGACTAGCGGGAGACCACGAGCAGTACTTC. It is translated as CASSAGLAGDHEQYF. The chain is built from TRBV5-4 and TRBJ2-7; 13 nucleotides line up with TRBD2. With V trimmed by 4 bases and J by 5 bases, 6 bases remained unmatched. The CDR3 spans 15 residues. CDR1 and CDR2 (germline): SGHNT, YYREEE (reference sequence).

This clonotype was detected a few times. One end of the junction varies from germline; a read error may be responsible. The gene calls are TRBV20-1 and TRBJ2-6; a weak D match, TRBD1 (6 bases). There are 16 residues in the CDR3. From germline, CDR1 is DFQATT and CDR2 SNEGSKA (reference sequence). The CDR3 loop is CSARGSRGAGVNVLTF. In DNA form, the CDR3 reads TGCAGTGCTAGAGGTTCCAGGGGCGCTGGGGTCAACGTCCTGACTTTC.

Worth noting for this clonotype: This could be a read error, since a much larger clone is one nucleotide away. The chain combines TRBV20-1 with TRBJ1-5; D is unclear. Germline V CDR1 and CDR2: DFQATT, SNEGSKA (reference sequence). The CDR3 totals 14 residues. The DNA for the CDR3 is TGCGGTGCTAGAGGTGGTAACTACAATCAGCCCCAGCATTTT. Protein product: CGARGGNYNQPQHF.

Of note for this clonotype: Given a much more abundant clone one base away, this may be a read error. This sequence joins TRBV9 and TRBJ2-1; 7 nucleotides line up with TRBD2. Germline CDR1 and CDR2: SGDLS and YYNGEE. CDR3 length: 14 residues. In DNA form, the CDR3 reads TGTACCAGCAGCGGGGACTTGAGTTTCGGTGAGCAGTTCTTC. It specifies CTSSGDLSFGEQFF.

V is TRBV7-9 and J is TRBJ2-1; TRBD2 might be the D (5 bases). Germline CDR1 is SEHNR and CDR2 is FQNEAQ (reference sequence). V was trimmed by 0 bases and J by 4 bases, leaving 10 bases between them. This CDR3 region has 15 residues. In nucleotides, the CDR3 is TGTGCCAGCAGCTTAGCGGGAGACCGGTACAATGAGCAGTTCTTC. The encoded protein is CASSLAGDRYNEQFF.

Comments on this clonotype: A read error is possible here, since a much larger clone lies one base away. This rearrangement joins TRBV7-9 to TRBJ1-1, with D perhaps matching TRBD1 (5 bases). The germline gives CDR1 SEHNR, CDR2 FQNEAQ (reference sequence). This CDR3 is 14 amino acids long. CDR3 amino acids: CTSSRLTANTEAFF. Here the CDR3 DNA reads TGTACCAGCAGCCGACTGACAGCAAACACTGAAGCTTTCTTT.

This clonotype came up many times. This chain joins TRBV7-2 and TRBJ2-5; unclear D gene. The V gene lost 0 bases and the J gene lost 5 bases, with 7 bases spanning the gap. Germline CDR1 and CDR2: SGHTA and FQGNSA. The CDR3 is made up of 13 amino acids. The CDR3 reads CASSLARDETQYF. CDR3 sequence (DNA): TGTGCCAGCAGCTTAGCGCGAGATGAGACCCAGTACTTC.